The 27 T cell receptor beta chains reported below all come from one sample, sequenced in a study of human T cells and chemical hapten exposure. Noted time point: patch test 3, about 24 weeks after DPC sensitization. Treatment here: therapeutic diphenylcyclopropenone sensitization with weekly scalp DPC. TCRdb re-called the RACE reads through MiXCR, storing one row per CDR3 protein. Of 180,000 or so distinct CDR3 sequences listed, about 25% were seen once; the top ten hold 2% to 3%. The sample consisted of whole blood, taken in connection with sensitization to the hapten diphenylcyclopropenone (DPC). The receptors come from a woman between 35 and 50 years old with alopecia areata. Some clones in this sample may be carry-over from other donors' samples.

This clonotype has just a few counts. The chain recombines TRBV19 with TRBJ2-7, with 10 bases lining up with TRBD2. The germline V gene has CDR1 LNHDA and CDR2 SQIVND (reference sequence). Trimming took 6 bases from V and 4 from J; bases not matched to a gene: 6. CDR3 length: 14 amino acids. The CDR3 sequence: CASRLLAGAYEQYF. CDR3 nucleotides: TGTGCCAGTAGACTGCTAGCGGGAGCATACGAGCAGTACTTC.

This clonotype appeared once. The V gene is TRBV5-1, the J gene TRBJ2-2; D unresolved. The CDR3 spans 13 residues. Germline values: CDR1 SGHRS, CDR2 YFSETQ. Deletions cut 4 bases from V and 0 bases from J, with 4 bases between. CDR3 protein: CASSLTNTGELFF. CDR3 nucleotide sequence: TGCGCCAGCAGCCTAACGAACACCGGGGAGCTGTTTTTT.

This clonotype was detected a few times. V is TRBV29-1 and J is TRBJ1-2, with TRBD1 matching 9 bases. Germline CDR1 and CDR2: SQVTM and ANQGSEA. The J segment lost 4 bases and the V segment lost 7 bases, leaving 4 bases of the junction unmatched. CDR3 length equals 12 residues. CDR3 amino acids: CSGQGDGYGYTF. In DNA form, the CDR3 reads TGCAGCGGACAGGGGGACGGCTATGGCTACACCTTC.

This chain joins TRBV5-1 and TRBJ2-3; D is unresolved. The germline CDR1 and CDR2 sequences are SGHRS and YFSETQ. Trimming took 6 bases from V and 2 from J, leaving 16 bases between them. The CDR3 loop spans 15 amino acids. CDR3 nucleotide sequence: TGCGCCAGCAAGGCCCTGGCTAACCCCACAGATACGCAGTATTTT. It is translated as CASKALANPTDTQYF.

The chain links TRBV4-2 to TRBJ2-2; D not certain. Trimming took 2 bases from V and 6 from J, leaving 13 bases between them. Germline V lookup: CDR1 LGHNA, CDR2 YNFKEQ. This CDR3 spans 15 amino acids. The CDR3 reads CASSQPGPTPGELFF. The CDR3, as DNA: TGTGCCAGCAGCCAACCTGGACCAACGCCCGGGGAGCTGTTTTTT.

In this sample, this clonotype turned up many times. The chain joins TRBV29-1 to TRBJ2-5, with TRBD2 matching over 9 bases. V lost 3 bases to trimming and J lost 6 bases; unmatched junction nucleotides: 8. The germline V gene has CDR1 SQVTM and CDR2 ANQGSEA. This CDR3 region has 14 residues. The CDR3 sequence is CSVDGSGSRKTQYF. The CDR3 region has the DNA TGCAGCGTTGACGGTAGCGGGAGCAGGAAGACCCAGTACTTC.

The J gene is TRBJ1-5, the V gene TRBV6-5; D perhaps matches TRBD1 (5 bases). V dropped 6 bases and J dropped 0 bases, with 9 bases sitting between them. Germline V gene sequence: CDR1 MNHEY, CDR2 SVGAGI. The CDR3 contains 14 residues. CDR3: CASRRGDSNQPQHF. Here the CDR3 DNA reads TGTGCCAGCAGGAGGGGAGATAGCAATCAGCCCCAGCATTTT.

V gene TRBV3-1 combines with J gene TRBJ2-3; D gene unclear. Trimming left V 1 base short and J 5 bases short, with 10 bases between. The CDR3 spans 14 residues. Germline loops: CDR1 LGHDT, CDR2 YNNKEL (reference sequence). For the CDR3, the DNA is TGTGCCAGCAGCCAAGGAAAGACGGGAGATACGCAGTATTTT. Its translation is CASSQGKTGDTQYF.

The V and J genes are TRBV7-9 and TRBJ2-1; 7 bases line up with TRBD2. This CDR3 is built from 20 residues. The germline V gene has CDR1 SEHNR and CDR2 FQNEAQ (reference sequence). J was trimmed by 1 base and V by 3 bases; bases with no gene match: 18. The CDR3 reads CASSFRGSGIPNPSYNEQFF. The CDR3 DNA reads TGTGCCAGCAGCTTCCGGGGCAGCGGGATACCTAACCCGTCCTACAATGAGCAGTTCTTC.

This clonotype has more than one count but fewer than ten. The chain is built from TRBV4-3 and TRBJ2-1; D is uncertain. Trimming removed 1 base at V and 7 bases at J, with 8 bases between. In germline, CDR1 is LGHNA, CDR2 YSLEER. The CDR3 runs 13 residues. CDR3 bases: TGCGCCAGCAGCCAAGGACTCGAGAATGAGCAGTTCTTC. This sequence encodes CASSQGLENEQFF.

The chain uses TRBV28 and TRBJ2-3; D remains unclear. The CDR3 sequence is 17 residues long. The ends were cut back, 1 base at V and 0 bases at J, with 14 bases in the middle. Germline CDR1 is MDHEN and CDR2 is SYDVKM. In DNA, the CDR3 is TGTGCCAGCAGTTTATCCGTGACTGCTGCTAGCACAGATACGCAGTATTTT. The encoded protein is CASSLSVTAASTDTQYF.

The rearrangement uses TRBV5-1 and TRBJ1-4, with a tentative D call TRBD1 (6 bases). The CDR3 runs 16 residues. The V gene lost 0 bases and the J gene lost 5 bases, with 14 bases spanning the gap. Germline V CDR1 and CDR2: SGHRS, YFSETQ. CDR3 DNA sequence: TGCGCCAGCAGCTTGGACCGACAGGCGGACAATGAAAAACTGTTTTTT. It yields the protein CASSLDRQADNEKLFF.

The rearrangement joins TRBV9 to TRBJ1-1; D uncertain. CDR1 and CDR2 (germline): SGDLS, YYNGEE. CDR3 size: 13 residues. Trimming took 0 bases from V and 4 from J, leaving 7 bases between them. This CDR3 is CASSVGPFTEAFF. CDR3 DNA: TGTGCCAGCAGCGTAGGGCCGTTCACTGAAGCTTTCTTT.

Only a few counts were recorded for this clonotype. The rearrangement joins TRBV5-1 to TRBJ2-1, with 11 bases matching TRBD2. CDR3 length equals 17 residues. Germline assignment: CDR1 SGHRS and CDR2 YFSETQ. V shed 4 bases and J 4 bases; nucleotides not matched to a gene: 10. The CDR3 DNA follows: TGCGCCAGCAGCCCCTTACTTAGCGGGAGGGGATACAATGAGCAGTTCTTC. Translation: CASSPLLSGRGYNEQFF.

This clonotype was seen only a few times. The chain uses TRBV5-4 and TRBJ1-1, with D possibly TRBD1 on 5 matching bases. This CDR3 comprises 16 residues. The germline V and J ends were trimmed by 3 bases and 4 bases, with 19 bases remaining between them. The germline CDR1 and CDR2 sequences are SGHNT and YYREEE (reference sequence). Written as DNA, the CDR3 is TGTGCCAGCAGCTCCGGACACGCCCTGTTGGCCACTGAAGCTTTCTTT. Translating it yields CASSSGHALLATEAFF.

This sequence joins TRBV20-1 and TRBJ2-7; 9 bases agree with TRBD2. CDR3 length: 15 residues. With V trimmed by 6 bases and J by 0 bases, 9 bases remained unmatched. Looked up from germline, CDR1 is DFQATT and CDR2 is SNEGSKA (reference sequence). CDR3 coding DNA: TGCAGTGCCAAACGACTAGCGGATAGCTCCTACGAGCAGTACTTC. Translation: CSAKRLADSSYEQYF.

This clonotype occurred a few times. This chain connects TRBV2 to TRBJ1-2; the match to TRBD1 covers 7 bases. The CDR3 covers 13 residues. The trim removed 8 bases at V and 3 bases at J, leaving 6 bases unmatched. CDR1 is SNHLY, CDR2 FYNNEI, per germline. The CDR3 is CASPGQNDYGYTF. The CDR3 DNA follows: TGTGCCAGCCCGGGACAGAATGACTATGGCTACACCTTC. The full variable domain, with the rest looked up from reference TRBV2 and TRBJ1-2, is EPEVTQTPSHQVTQMGQEVILRCVPISNHLYFYWYRQILGQKVEFLVSFYNNEISEKSEIFDDQFSVERPDGSNFTLKIRSTKLEDSAMYFCASPGQNDYGYTFGSGTRLTVV.

The chain recombines TRBV7-2 with TRBJ2-7; D ambiguous. The CDR3 has 13 residues. The ends were cut back, 5 bases at V and 3 bases at J, with 11 bases in the middle. Looked up from germline, CDR1 is SGHTA and CDR2 is FQGNSA. The CDR3 DNA sequence: TGTGCCAGCAGCCTAGGCAGAAACTACGAGCAGTACTTC. Translated: CASSLGRNYEQYF.

In its sample, this clonotype was seen a few times. The chain links TRBV5-1 to TRBJ2-7; 7 bases map to TRBD1. From germline, CDR1 is SGHRS and CDR2 YFSETQ. V trimming: 5 bases; J trimming: 2 bases; junction bases outside the gene matches: 7. The CDR3 extends over 14 amino acids. In DNA, the CDR3 is TGCGCCAGCAGTTCCGGGACAGAGCCCTACGAGCAGTACTTC. Its protein product is CASSSGTEPYEQYF. Full variable domain (rest looked up from reference TRBV5-1 and TRBJ2-7): KAGVTQTPRYLIKTRGQQVTLSCSPISGHRSVSWYQQTPGQGLQFLFEYFSETQRNKGNFPGRFSGRQFSNSRSEMNVSTLELGDSALYLCASSSGTEPYEQYFGPGTRLTVT.

This clonotype was seen only a few times. The J gene is TRBJ1-3, the V gene TRBV12-3 or TRBV12-4; D call uncertain. The ends were cut back, 10 bases at V and 4 bases at J, with 8 bases in the middle. CDR3 length equals 11 residues. CDR3 coding DNA: TGTGCCATCCCATCCGGAAACACCATATATTTT. Translating gives CAIPSGNTIYF.

Written as DNA, the CDR3 is TGTGCCAGCAGCCTGGACAGGGCGAACACTGAAGCTTTCTTT. Translating it yields CASSLDRANTEAFF. V usage is TRBV7-2 and J usage is TRBJ1-1, with 8 positions matching TRBD1. CDR3 length: 14 residues. Germline V CDR1 and CDR2: SGHTA, FQGNSA. With V trimmed by 5 bases and J by 1 base, 3 bases remained unmatched. The whole variable domain, remainder taken from reference TRBV7-2 and TRBJ1-1, is GAGVSQSPSNKVTEKGKDVELRCDPISGHTALYWYRQSLGQGLEFLIYFQGNSAPDKSGLPSDRFSAERTGGSVSTLTIQRTQQEDSAVYLCASSLDRANTEAFFGQGTRLTVV.

The rearrangement links TRBV7-9 to TRBJ1-4; D gene uncertain. Trimming cost V 1 base and J 6 bases, with 6 bases left between them. CDR1 and CDR2 from the germline V gene are SEHNR and FQNEAQ (reference sequence). The length of the CDR3 is 13 residues. CDR3 sequence (DNA): TGTGCCAGCAGCTTAGAACTGGATGAAAAACTGTTTTTT. Translation: CASSLELDEKLFF.

The chain is built from TRBV12-3 or TRBV12-4 and TRBJ2-1, with TRBD2 matching over 8 bases. The CDR3 covers 17 residues. The V segment lost 5 bases and the J segment 9 bases; nucleotides outside the gene matches: 18. CDR3 sequence reads: CASSGGGSGRTAVEQFF. Here the CDR3 DNA reads TGTGCCAGCAGTGGAGGGGGAAGCGGGAGAACTGCGGTTGAGCAGTTCTTC.

The chain couples TRBV20-1 to TRBJ2-1, with D perhaps matching TRBD2 (5 bases). The V end was cut by 6 bases, the J end by 4 bases, with 16 bases between. The CDR3 runs 14 residues. CDR1 and CDR2 (germline): DFQATT, SNEGSKA (reference sequence). In nucleotides, the CDR3 is TGCAGTGCCCCCAGAGGGTCTGGGTACAATGAGCAGTTCTTC. It translates to CSAPRGSGYNEQFF.

The chain joins TRBV7-2 to TRBJ2-5, with a possible D match to TRBD1 (6 bases). V was pared by 5 bases and J by 8 bases, with 15 bases between. The CDR3 extends over 13 amino acids. In germline, CDR1 is SGHTA, CDR2 FQGNSA. The CDR3 nucleotides read TGTGCCAGCAGCCCCACAGGGATCCTCACCCAGTACTTC. Translated: CASSPTGILTQYF.

This clonotype was counted between two and nine times. The chain uses TRBV7-2 and TRBJ1-1; D is uncertain. Germline V gene lookup returns CDR1 SGHTA and CDR2 FQGNSA. V gave up 6 bases and J gave up 6 bases, with 11 bases separating them. The length of the CDR3 is 12 residues. The CDR3 DNA reads as TGTGCCAGCAGTTCCCTGGCTGCTGAAGCTTTCTTT. Residues: CASSSLAAEAFF.

The V and J genes are TRBV27 and TRBJ1-2, with 11 bases lining up with TRBD1. The length of the CDR3 is 15 residues. V gave up 5 bases and J gave up 2 bases; unmatched junction bases: 4. CDR1 is MNHEY, CDR2 SMNVEV, per germline (reference sequence). CDR3 bases: TGTGCCAGCAGTATAGGGACAGGGGGGAACTATGGCTACACCTTC. Translating gives CASSIGTGGNYGYTF.